This TCR beta chain was identified in a study of T cells after yellow fever vaccination. This clonotype has just a few counts. TCRdb processed the 5' RACE reads anew with MiXCR; each CDR3 protein has one entry. Among about 150,000 distinct CDR3 sequences listed, less than 8.5% were seen once. The V gene's germline CDR1 is SGHNT and CDR2 YYREEE (reference sequence). J was trimmed by 1 base and V by 1 base; bases with no gene match: 7. The CDR3 is 17 amino acids. This specimen was CD4+ T cells sorted from PBMCs, taken 10 days after the yellow fever booster vaccination. This sequence was found in a man between 25 and 39 years old who received the YFV17D yellow fever vaccine. The chain joins TRBV5-4 to TRBJ2-4, with 8 bases that match TRBD2. The CDR3 DNA reads TGTGCCAGCAGCTTGCGGGGGGGGTGGGATGCCAAAAACATTCAGTACTTC. Translating it yields CASSLRGGWDAKNIQYF.